The 3 T cell receptor beta chains listed next were all sequenced from one sample in a study of blood T cells in healthy people across ages. Combining a sample-barcoded 5' primer with a J-beta primer mix, a second PCR ran for roughly 7 to 11 cycles. MiXCR, run by TCRdb on the 5' RACE reads, gives a single entry per CDR3 protein. Of around 1.1 million distinct CDR3 sequences in the sample, more than 30% were seen once. The specimen sequenced was blood. All receptors derive from a man between 18 and 35 years old in good health.

This chain joins TRBV20-1 and TRBJ2-7; D gene unclear. The end of the DNA aligns better with TRBJ2-5, so the J call may be wrong. The V gene's germline CDR1 is DFQATT and CDR2 SNEGSKA (reference sequence). The CDR3 extends over 14 amino acids. CDR3 protein: CSARDGGILETQYF. CDR3 in DNA: TGCAGTGCTAGAGATGGTGGCATCCTGGAGACCCAGTACTTC.

The chain couples TRBV2 to TRBJ2-7, with D perhaps TRBD1 (6 bases). The germline V gene has CDR1 SNHLY and CDR2 FYNNEI. V lost 0 bases to trimming and J lost 7 bases, with 13 bases between them. This CDR3 has 14 residues. The CDR3 spells CASSEALRDNEQYF. CDR3 bases: TGTGCCAGCAGTGAAGCGCTTAGGGACAATGAGCAGTACTTC.

V and J are TRBV6-5 and TRBJ2-5; 12 nucleotides agree with TRBD2. The CDR3 is 12 residues long. V trimming: 10 bases; J trimming: 5 bases; junction bases outside the gene matches: 2. Germline V lookup: CDR1 MNHEY, CDR2 SVGAGI. The CDR3 sequence is CATLAGGETQYF. The CDR3, as DNA: TGTGCCACCCTAGCGGGGGGGGAGACCCAGTACTTC.